The clone carrying this T cell receptor beta chain was picked up a small number of times. Its target is not known. These data are taken from a study of T cell repertoires in cytomegalovirus infection. Overall study: Indications came from public TCR beta signatures; they pointed to CMV infection and to a matching HLA type. Study findings and constraints: Dominant in the ex vivo response were TCR beta clonotypes restricted by HLA-C and specific for CMV.

Germline V gene lookup returns CDR1 SEHNR and CDR2 FQNEAQ (reference sequence). CDR3 size: 17 residues. Trimming cost V 4 bases and J 5 bases; bases outside gene matches: 14. TCRdb redid the calling of the reads with MiXCR, one entry per CDR3 protein. The sample shows 250,000 or so distinct CDR3 sequences, approximately 15% of them seen only once. The sequencing sample was made of CD8+ T cells from PBMCs. The origin of this receptor is a human donor in good health (CMV status not recorded). Some clones in this sample may be carry-over from other donors' samples. The chain recombines TRBV7-9 with TRBJ1-1, with 9 bases identical to TRBD1. The CDR3 here is CASSSSSLQGARTEAFF. In nucleotides, the CDR3 is TGTGCCAGCAGCTCGTCGAGTTTACAGGGGGCTCGGACTGAAGCTTTCTTT.